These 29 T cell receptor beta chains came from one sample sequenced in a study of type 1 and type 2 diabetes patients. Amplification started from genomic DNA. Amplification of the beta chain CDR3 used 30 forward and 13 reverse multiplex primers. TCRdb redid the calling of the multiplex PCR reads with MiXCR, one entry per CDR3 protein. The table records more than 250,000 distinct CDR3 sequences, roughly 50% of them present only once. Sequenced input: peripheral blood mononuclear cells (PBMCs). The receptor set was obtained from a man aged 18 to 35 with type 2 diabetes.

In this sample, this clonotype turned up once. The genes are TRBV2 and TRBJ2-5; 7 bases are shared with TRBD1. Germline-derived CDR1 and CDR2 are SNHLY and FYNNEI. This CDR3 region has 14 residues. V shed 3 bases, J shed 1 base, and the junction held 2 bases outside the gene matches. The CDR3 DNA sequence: TGTGCCAGCAGTGAGGGGACAGTCCAAGAGACCCAGTACTTC. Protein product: CASSEGTVQETQYF.

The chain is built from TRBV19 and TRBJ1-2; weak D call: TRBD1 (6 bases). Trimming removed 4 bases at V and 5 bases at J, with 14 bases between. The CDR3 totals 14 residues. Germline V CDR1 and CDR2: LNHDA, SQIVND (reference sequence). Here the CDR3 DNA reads TGTGCCAGTAGTAATACAGGGTGGCGGTATGGCTACACCTTC. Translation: CASSNTGWRYGYTF. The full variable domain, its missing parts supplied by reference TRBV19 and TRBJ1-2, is DGGITQSPKYLFRKEGQNVTLSCEQNLNHDAMYWYRQDPGQGLRLIYYSQIVNDFQKGDIAEGYSVSREKKESFPLTVTSAQKNPTAFYLCASSNTGWRYGYTFGSGTRLTVV.

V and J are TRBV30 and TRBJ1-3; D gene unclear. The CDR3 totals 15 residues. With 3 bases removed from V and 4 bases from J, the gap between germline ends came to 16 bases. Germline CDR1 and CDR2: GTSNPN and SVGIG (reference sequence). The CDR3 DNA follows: TGTGCCTGGAGCGAGACCGACTCGGGAGGAAACACCATATATTTT. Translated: CAWSETDSGGNTIYF.

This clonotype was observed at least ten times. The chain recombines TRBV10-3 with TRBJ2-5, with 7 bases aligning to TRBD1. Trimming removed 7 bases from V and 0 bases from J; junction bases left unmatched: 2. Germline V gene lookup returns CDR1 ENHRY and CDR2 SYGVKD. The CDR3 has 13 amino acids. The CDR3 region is CAITDRDQETQYF. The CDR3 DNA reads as TGTGCCATCACCGACAGGGACCAAGAGACCCAGTACTTC.

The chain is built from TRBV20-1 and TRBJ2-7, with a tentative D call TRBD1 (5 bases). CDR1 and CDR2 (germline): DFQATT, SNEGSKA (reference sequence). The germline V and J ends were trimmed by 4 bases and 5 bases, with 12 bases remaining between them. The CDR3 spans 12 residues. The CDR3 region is CSAKQVPHEQYF. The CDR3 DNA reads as TGCAGTGCTAAACAGGTACCCCACGAGCAGTACTTC.

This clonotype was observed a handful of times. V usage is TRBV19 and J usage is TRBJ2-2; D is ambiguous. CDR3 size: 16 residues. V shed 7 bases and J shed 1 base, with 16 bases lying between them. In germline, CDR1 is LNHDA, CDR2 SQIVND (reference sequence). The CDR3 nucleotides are TGTGCCAGTAATACATTGGAAGGGCAGAACACCGGGGAGCTGTTTTTT. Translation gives CASNTLEGQNTGELFF.

The CDR3 nucleotides read TGTGCCAGCAGCCCTACTAGCGGACCTTACAATGAGCAGTTCTTC. Amino acids: CASSPTSGPYNEQFF. The chain links TRBV7-2 to TRBJ2-1; 8 bases map to TRBD2. Trimming cost V 5 bases and J 4 bases; bases outside gene matches: 7. CDR3 length equals 15 residues. The germline gives CDR1 SGHTA, CDR2 FQGNSA.

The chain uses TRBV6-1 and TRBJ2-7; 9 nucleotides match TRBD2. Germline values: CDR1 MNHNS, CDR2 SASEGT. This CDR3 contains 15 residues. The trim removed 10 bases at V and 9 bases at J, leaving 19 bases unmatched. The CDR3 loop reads CAIMAGGTTFSSQYF. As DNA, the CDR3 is TGTGCCATCATGGCGGGGGGGACTACCTTCAGTTCGCAGTACTTC.

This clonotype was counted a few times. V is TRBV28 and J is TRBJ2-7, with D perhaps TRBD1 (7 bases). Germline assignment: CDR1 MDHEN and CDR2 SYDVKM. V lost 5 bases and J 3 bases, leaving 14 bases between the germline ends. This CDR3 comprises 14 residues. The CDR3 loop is CASSAGGQIYEQYF. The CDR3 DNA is TGTGCCAGCAGTGCCGGGGGACAGATCTACGAGCAGTACTTC.

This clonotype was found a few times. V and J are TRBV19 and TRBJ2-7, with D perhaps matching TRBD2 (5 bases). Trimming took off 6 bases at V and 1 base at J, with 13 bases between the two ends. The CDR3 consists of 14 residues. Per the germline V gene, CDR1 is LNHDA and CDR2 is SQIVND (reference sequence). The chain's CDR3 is CASRRAETSYEQYF. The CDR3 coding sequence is TGTGCCAGTAGACGAGCGGAGACATCCTACGAGCAGTACTTC.

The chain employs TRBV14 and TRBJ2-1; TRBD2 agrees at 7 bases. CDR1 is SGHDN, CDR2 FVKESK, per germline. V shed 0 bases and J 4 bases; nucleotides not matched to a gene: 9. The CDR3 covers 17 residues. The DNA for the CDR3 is TGTGCCAGCAGCCAAGACATTCTAGCGGAGGGGTACAATGAGCAGTTCTTC. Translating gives CASSQDILAEGYNEQFF.

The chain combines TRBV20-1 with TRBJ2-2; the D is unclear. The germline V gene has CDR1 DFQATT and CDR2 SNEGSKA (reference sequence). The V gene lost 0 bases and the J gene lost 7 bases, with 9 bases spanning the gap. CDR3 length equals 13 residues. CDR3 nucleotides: TGCAGTGCTAGAGATAACCCTGGCGGGGAGCTGTTTTTT. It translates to CSARDNPGGELFF.

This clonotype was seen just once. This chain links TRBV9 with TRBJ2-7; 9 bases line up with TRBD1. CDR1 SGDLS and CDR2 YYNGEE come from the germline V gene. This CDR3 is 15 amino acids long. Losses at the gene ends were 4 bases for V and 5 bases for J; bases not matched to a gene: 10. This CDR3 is CASSPRDRVDHEQYF. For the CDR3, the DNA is TGTGCCAGCAGCCCCCGGGACAGGGTGGACCACGAGCAGTACTTC. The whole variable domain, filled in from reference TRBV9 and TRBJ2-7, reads DSGVTQTPKHLITATGQRVTLRCSPRSGDLSVYWYQQSLDQGLQFLIQYYNGEERAKGNILERFSAQQFPDLHSELNLSSLELGDSALYFCASSPRDRVDHEQYFGPGTRLTVT.

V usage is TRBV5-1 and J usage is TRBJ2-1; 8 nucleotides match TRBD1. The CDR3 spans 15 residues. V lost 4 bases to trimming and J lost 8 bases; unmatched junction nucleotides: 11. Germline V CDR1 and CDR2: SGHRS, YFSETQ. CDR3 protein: CASSQGQESYHEQFF. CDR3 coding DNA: TGCGCCAGCAGCCAGGGACAGGAATCTTACCATGAGCAGTTCTTC.

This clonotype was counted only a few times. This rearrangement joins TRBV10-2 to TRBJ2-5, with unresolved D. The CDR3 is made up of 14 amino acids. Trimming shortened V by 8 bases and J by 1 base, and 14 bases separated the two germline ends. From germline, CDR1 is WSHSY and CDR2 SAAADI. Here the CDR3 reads CASGRAEIQETQYF. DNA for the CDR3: TGCGCCAGCGGAAGGGCGGAAATCCAAGAGACCCAGTACTTC.

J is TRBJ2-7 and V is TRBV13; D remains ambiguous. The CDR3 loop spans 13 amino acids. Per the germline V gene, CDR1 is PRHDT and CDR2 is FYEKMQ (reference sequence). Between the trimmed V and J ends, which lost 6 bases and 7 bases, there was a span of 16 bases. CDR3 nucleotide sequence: TGTGCCAGCAGTGAAATCGGGTATGGGGAGCAGTACTTC. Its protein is CASSEIGYGEQYF.

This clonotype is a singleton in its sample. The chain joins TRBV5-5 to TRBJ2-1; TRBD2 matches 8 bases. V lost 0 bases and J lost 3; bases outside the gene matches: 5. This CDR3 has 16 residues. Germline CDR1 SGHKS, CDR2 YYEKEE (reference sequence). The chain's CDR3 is CASSLVAGGYYNEQFF. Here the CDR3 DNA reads TGTGCCAGCAGCTTGGTGGCGGGGGGTTACTACAATGAGCAGTTCTTC.

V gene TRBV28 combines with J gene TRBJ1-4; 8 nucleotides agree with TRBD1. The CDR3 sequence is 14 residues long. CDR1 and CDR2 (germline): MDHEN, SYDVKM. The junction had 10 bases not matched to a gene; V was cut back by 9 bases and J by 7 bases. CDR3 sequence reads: CASRPGQDGEKLFF. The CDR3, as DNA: TGTGCCAGTAGACCGGGACAGGATGGTGAAAAACTGTTTTTT.

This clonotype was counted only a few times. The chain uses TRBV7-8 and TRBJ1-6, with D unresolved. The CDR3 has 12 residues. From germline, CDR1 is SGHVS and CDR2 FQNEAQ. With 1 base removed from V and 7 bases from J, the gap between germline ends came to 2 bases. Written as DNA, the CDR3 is TGTGCCAGCAGCTTAGAGAATTCACCCCTCCACTTT. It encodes CASSLENSPLHF. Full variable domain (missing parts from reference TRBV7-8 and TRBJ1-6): GAGVSQSPRYKVAKRGQDVALRCDPISGHVSLFWYQQALGQGPEFLTYFQNEAQLDKSGLPSDRFFAERPEGSVSTLKIQRTQQEDSAVYLCASSLENSPLHFGNGTRLTVT.

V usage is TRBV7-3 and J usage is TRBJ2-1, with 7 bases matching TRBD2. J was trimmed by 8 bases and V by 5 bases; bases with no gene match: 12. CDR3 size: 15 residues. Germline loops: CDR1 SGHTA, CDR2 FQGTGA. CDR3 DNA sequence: TGTGCCAGCAGCCCCATGGGGGGGGTCCACCATGAGCAGTTCTTC. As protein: CASSPMGGVHHEQFF.

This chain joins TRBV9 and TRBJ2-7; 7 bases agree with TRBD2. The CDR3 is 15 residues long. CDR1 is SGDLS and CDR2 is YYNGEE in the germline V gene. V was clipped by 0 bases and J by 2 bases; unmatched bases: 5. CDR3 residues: CASSVEGRGAYEQYF. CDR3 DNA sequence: TGTGCCAGCAGCGTAGAGGGCCGGGGGGCCTACGAGCAGTACTTC.

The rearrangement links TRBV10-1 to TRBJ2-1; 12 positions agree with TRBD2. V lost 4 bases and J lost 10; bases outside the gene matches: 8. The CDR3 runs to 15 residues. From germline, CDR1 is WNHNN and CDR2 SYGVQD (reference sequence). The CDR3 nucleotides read TGCGCCAGCAGTGTCTCTAGCGGGAGGGGGTCAGAGCAGTTCTTC. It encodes CASSVSSGRGSEQFF.

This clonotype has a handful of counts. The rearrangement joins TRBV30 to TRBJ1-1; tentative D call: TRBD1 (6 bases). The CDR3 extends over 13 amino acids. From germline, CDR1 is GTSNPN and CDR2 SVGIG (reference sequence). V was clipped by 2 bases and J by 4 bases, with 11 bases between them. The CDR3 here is CAWSSGGGTEAFF. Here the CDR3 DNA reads TGTGCCTGGAGTAGCGGAGGGGGCACTGAAGCTTTCTTT.

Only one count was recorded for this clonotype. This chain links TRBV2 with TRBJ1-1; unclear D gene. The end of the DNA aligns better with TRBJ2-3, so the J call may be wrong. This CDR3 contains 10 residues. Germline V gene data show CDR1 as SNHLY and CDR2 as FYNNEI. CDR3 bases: TGTGCCAGCGGGTGGGGTACGCAGTATTTT. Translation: CASGWGTQYF.

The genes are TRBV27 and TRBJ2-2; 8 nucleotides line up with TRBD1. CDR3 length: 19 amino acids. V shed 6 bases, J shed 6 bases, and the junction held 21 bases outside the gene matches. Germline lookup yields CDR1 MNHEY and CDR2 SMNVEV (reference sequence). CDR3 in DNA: TGTGCCAGCAGCGCAAGGTTTGGGGCAAGACAGGGGCGCGCCGGGGAGCTGTTTTTT. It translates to CASSARFGARQGRAGELFF.

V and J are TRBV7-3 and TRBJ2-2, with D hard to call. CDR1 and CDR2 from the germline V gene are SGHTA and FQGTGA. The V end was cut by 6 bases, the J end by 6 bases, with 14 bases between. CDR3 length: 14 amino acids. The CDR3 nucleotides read TGTGCCAGCAGACCCCTAGTTACTGCCGGGGAGCTGTTTTTT. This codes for CASRPLVTAGELFF.

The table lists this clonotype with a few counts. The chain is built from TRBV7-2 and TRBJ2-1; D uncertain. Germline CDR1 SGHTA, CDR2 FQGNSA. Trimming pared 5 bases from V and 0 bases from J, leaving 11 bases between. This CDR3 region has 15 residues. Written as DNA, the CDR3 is TGTGCCAGCAGCCGGACGTTCAGCTCCTACAATGAGCAGTTCTTC. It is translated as CASSRTFSSYNEQFF. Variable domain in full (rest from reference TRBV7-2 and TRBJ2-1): GAGVSQSPSNKVTEKGKDVELRCDPISGHTALYWYRQSLGQGLEFLIYFQGNSAPDKSGLPSDRFSAERTGGSVSTLTIQRTQQEDSAVYLCASSRTFSSYNEQFFGPGTRLTVL.

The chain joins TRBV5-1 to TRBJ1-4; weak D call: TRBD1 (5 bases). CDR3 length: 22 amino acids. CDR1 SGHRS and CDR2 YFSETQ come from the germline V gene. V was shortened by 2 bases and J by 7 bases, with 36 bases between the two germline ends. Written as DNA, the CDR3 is TGCGCCAGCAGCTTCGACGCCCCGAGGTGGGAGACAGTAGGGAGGGAAGGTGAAAAACTGTTTTTT. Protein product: CASSFDAPRWETVGREGEKLFF.

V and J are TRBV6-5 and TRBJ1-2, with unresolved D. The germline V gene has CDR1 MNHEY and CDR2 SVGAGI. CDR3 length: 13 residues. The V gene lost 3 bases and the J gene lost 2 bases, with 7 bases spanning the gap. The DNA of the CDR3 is TGTGCCAGCAGTTATTTTGGAAACTATGGCTACACCTTC. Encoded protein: CASSYFGNYGYTF.